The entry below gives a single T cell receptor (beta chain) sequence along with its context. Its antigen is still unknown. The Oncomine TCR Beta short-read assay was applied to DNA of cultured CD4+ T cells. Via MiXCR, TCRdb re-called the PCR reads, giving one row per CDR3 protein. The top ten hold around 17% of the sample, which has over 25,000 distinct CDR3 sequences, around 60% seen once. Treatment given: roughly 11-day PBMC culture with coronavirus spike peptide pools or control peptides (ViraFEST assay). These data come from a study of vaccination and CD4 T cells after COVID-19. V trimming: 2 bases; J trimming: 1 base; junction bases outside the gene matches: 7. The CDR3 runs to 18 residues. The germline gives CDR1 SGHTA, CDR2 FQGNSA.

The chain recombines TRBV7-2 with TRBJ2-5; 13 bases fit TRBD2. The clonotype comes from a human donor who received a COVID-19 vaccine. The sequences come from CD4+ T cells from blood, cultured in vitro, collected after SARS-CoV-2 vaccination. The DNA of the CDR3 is TGTGCCAGCAGCTTAAGAACCCGGACTAGCGGGGGCCAAGAGACCCAGTACTTC. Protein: CASSLRTRTSGGQETQYF.